This TCR beta chain stems from a study of cytomegalovirus exposure and HLA in healthy donors. V was cut by 0 bases and J by 6 bases, with 17 bases left in between. The V gene's germline CDR1 is SGDLS and CDR2 YYNGEE. The CDR3 is 16 amino acids. Study observations and caveats: With later analysis, a missense DCLRE1C variant became linked to TCR beta V- and J-gene trimming. The study designated roughly 160 TCR beta chains cytomegalovirus-associated. Later, an analysis showed that TCR beta chains associated with HLA were more clonally expanded than others that were equally common. It was in a later analysis that TCR association rates were seen to vary by HLA locus, highest for DRB1 and lowest for HLA-C.

A remark on this clone: Its antigen is still unknown.

Primers for the PCR totalled 60 Vbeta and 13 Jbeta. Data came from immunoSEQ multiplex PCR; TCRdb stores just in-frame clones and leaves some out. This sample carries 150,000 to 200,000 clones, more than 75% of them seen once, and the ten largest clones take 1.1% to 1.5%. The gene calls are TRBV9 and TRBJ2-3; perhaps TRBD1 as D (6 bases). Material: PBMCs. The source of this sequence is a male donor in good health and CMV-seronegative. The chain's CDR3 is CASSVGHQGRMDTQYF. The CDR3 region has the DNA TGTGCCAGCAGCGTAGGGCACCAGGGGAGAATGGATACGCAGTATTTT.